The clone carrying this T cell receptor beta chain was recorded a few times. This record belongs to a study of blood T cell repertoires in COVID-19. Study-wide background: Researchers got acute and convalescent COVID-19 samples from the United States, Italy and Spain.

TCRdb's copy holds only in-frame clones and misses some; the assay was immunoSEQ multiplex PCR. The table shows roughly 27,000 clones, with 91% occurring only once. CDR3 size: 12 residues. The origin of this receptor is a human donor with active COVID-19. The donor label of this sample is uncertain. Sequencing was performed on peripheral blood. V is TRBV21-1 and J is TRBJ1-1. TRBV21-1 is assigned pseudogene status. CDR3: CASSKGDLGAFF. CDR3 DNA sequence: TGTGCCAGCAGCAAAGGGGACTTGGGGGCTTTCTTT.